These 21 T cell receptor beta chains share one sample of origin, sequenced in a study of cytomegalovirus exposure and HLA in healthy donors (dated by TCRdb to about 2017). Library preparation employed the immunoSEQ multiplex PCR assay. The multiplex PCR relied on a mix of 60 forward primers for TCR Vbeta segments and 13 reverse primers for TCR Jbeta segments. TCRdb obtained this table from immuneACCESS and retained in-frame rearrangements with V and J assigned. These tables miss some clones; where compared with another copy, unresolved V genes account for less than half of the shortfall, and the remainder is unexplained. The sample data list 200,000 or so clones, and roughly 90% of these were observed just once. About 0.21% of the sample belongs to the ten largest clones. Sequenced sample: PBMCs. The receptors come from a girl in the first two years of life in good health and CMV-seronegative.

In the case of this clone: Different DNA sequences within this sample yield the same CDR3. The chain employs TRBV7-9 and TRBJ2-5; weak D call: TRBD2 (6 bases). Germline-derived CDR1 and CDR2 are SEHNR and FQNEAQ (reference sequence). Trimming removed 3 bases at V and 5 bases at J, with 13 bases between. The CDR3 is 14 amino acids. CDR3 in amino acids: CASSLGGGRETQYF. The CDR3 bases are TGTGCCAGCAGCTTGGGGGGAGGACGGGAGACCCAGTACTTC.

The rearrangement uses TRBV27 and TRBJ2-7; weak D call: TRBD1 (6 bases). V lost 4 bases to trimming and J lost 3 bases, with 13 bases between them. Germline CDR1 MNHEY, CDR2 SMNVEV (reference sequence). The CDR3 spans 14 residues. The CDR3 loop reads CASSSQTGSYEQYF. The CDR3, as DNA: TGTGCCAGCAGTTCTCAGACAGGTAGCTACGAGCAGTACTTC.

The chain carries TRBV7-9 and TRBJ1-2, with 10 bases aligning to TRBD1. Germline V gives CDR1 SEHNR, CDR2 FQNEAQ (reference sequence). V gave up 5 bases and J gave up 4 bases; unmatched junction bases: 4. CDR3 length equals 14 residues. CDR3 nucleotide sequence: TGTGCCAGCAGCCGGACAGGGGGAGGCTATGGCTACACCTTC. It yields the protein CASSRTGGGYGYTF.

This rearrangement joins TRBV19 to TRBJ2-3; TRBD1 agrees at 7 bases. Trimming cost V 6 bases and J 4 bases; bases outside gene matches: 7. Germline V gene lookup returns CDR1 LNHDA and CDR2 SQIVND (reference sequence). The CDR3 consists of 14 residues. For the CDR3, the DNA is TGTGCCAGTAGCGACAGGGTAGGGGCAGATACGCAGTATTTT. Translated: CASSDRVGADTQYF.

The J gene is TRBJ2-1, the V gene TRBV18; no definite D call. Trimming removed 4 bases from V and 0 bases from J, with 4 bases in between. CDR3 length: 13 amino acids. Germline CDR1 and CDR2: KGHSH and LQKENI. The DNA for the CDR3 is TGTGCCAGCTCACTCAGCTCCTACAATGAGCAGTTCTTC. The encoded protein is CASSLSSYNEQFF.

This chain connects TRBV4-3 to TRBJ2-3; 14 bases are a match to TRBD2. Losses at the gene ends were 1 base for V and 0 bases for J; bases not matched to a gene: 6. Germline V gene lookup returns CDR1 LGHNA and CDR2 YSLEER. This CDR3 contains 19 residues. The CDR3, as DNA: TGCGCCAGCAGCCAAGGGGGACTAGCGGGAGTTTTTAGCACAGATACGCAGTATTTT. This encodes CASSQGGLAGVFSTDTQYF.

The chain uses TRBV6-5 and TRBJ2-1; TRBD2 matches 11 bases. CDR1 and CDR2 from the germline V gene are MNHEY and SVGAGI. The CDR3 has 16 amino acids. Trimming removed 2 bases from V and 4 bases from J; junction bases left unmatched: 4. The DNA for the CDR3 is TGTGCCAGCAGTTACGGGGCTAGCGGGGGGTACAATGAGCAGTTCTTC. Its translation is CASSYGASGGYNEQFF.

Comment on this clone: At one end, the junction sequence differs from germline, possibly due to a read error. The rearrangement joins TRBV7-9 to TRBJ1-1, with D unclear. The germline V gene has CDR1 SEHNR and CDR2 FQNEAQ (reference sequence). The CDR3 is made up of 12 amino acids. The CDR3 protein is CSSSLDRSVAFF. The CDR3 DNA reads as TGTTCCAGCAGCTTAGACCGTAGTGTGGCTTTCTTT. Full variable domain (outside the CDR3, taken from reference TRBV7-9 and TRBJ1-1): DTGVSQNPRHKITKRGQNVTFRCDPISEHNRLYWYRQTLGQGPEFLTYFQNEAQLEKSRLLSDRFSAERPKGSFSTLEIQRTEQGDSAMYLCSSSLDRSVAFFGQGTRLTVV.

This chain links TRBV11-2 with TRBJ2-2; the D gene is possibly TRBD2 (7 bases). V was cut by 3 bases and J by 7 bases, with 12 bases left in between. Germline V gives CDR1 SGHAT, CDR2 FQNNGV. This CDR3 has 14 amino acids. CDR3 protein: CASSFLGGGGELFF. The CDR3 DNA reads as TGTGCCAGCAGCTTTTTAGGGGGGGGCGGGGAGCTGTTTTTT.

This clone was recorded once. V gene TRBV7-2 combines with J gene TRBJ2-5; 9 nucleotides match TRBD1. From germline, CDR1 is SGHTA and CDR2 FQGNSA. This CDR3 has 15 residues. With 4 bases clipped from V and 5 bases from J, the junction kept 8 bases outside the gene matches. The CDR3 reads CASSSQQGASETQYF. The CDR3 nucleotides read TGTGCCAGCAGCTCTCAACAGGGGGCATCGGAGACCCAGTACTTC.

The chain links TRBV4-2 to TRBJ2-3; D is uncertain. Germline CDR1 reads LGHNA; CDR2 reads YNFKEQ. This CDR3 is 13 amino acids long. The germline V and J ends were trimmed by 2 bases and 6 bases, with 9 bases remaining between them. The DNA for the CDR3 is TGTGCCAGCAGCCAAATCAATTCCGATACGCAGTATTTT. Translated, it gives CASSQINSDTQYF.

This chain uses TRBV14 with TRBJ1-6, with 7 bases that match TRBD1. After removal of 0 bases from V and 8 bases from J, the junction contained 4 bases not matched to a gene. The CDR3 covers 15 residues. Germline CDR1 and CDR2: SGHDN and FVKESK. CDR3 coding DNA: TGTGCCAGCAGCCAAGAAAGACAGGGTTATTCACCCCTCCACTTT. This codes for CASSQERQGYSPLHF.

The chain carries TRBV6-5 and TRBJ2-3; TRBD2 agrees at 12 bases. V shed 6 bases and J 6 bases; nucleotides not matched to a gene: 7. CDR1 and CDR2 (germline): MNHEY, SVGAGI. CDR3 size: 15 residues. CDR3 amino acids: CASSPGLAGYDTQYF. The DNA of the CDR3 is TGTGCCAGCAGCCCCGGACTAGCGGGATACGATACGCAGTATTTT.

The chain carries TRBV11-1 and TRBJ1-4; D gene uncertain. Germline lookup yields CDR1 SGHAT and CDR2 FQDESV (reference sequence). The CDR3 spans 16 residues. V lost 1 base, J lost 6 bases, and 15 bases lay in between. The CDR3 is CASSLGAEAEDEKLFF. The CDR3 nucleotides are TGTGCCAGCAGCTTAGGTGCTGAAGCCGAAGATGAAAAACTGTTTTTT. Combining the CDR3 with reference TRBV11-1 and TRBJ1-4 gives the whole variable domain EAEVAQSPRYKITEKSQAVAFWCDPISGHATLYWYRQILGQGPELLVQFQDESVVDDSQLPKDRFSAERLKGVDSTLKIQPAELGDSAMYLCASSLGAEAEDEKLFFGSGTQLSVL.

The gene calls are TRBV10-3 and TRBJ2-7; maybe TRBD1 (6 bases). V dropped 7 bases and J dropped 4 bases, with 20 bases sitting between them. Germline V gives CDR1 ENHRY, CDR2 SYGVKD. CDR3 length: 15 amino acids. In nucleotides, the CDR3 is TGTGCCATCAAAAGGGGGATTACAAGGGCGTACGAGCAGTACTTC. Translation gives CAIKRGITRAYEQYF.

The chain couples TRBV29-1 to TRBJ1-4, with unresolved D. Trimming shortened V by 4 bases and J by 7 bases, and 10 bases separated the two germline ends. This CDR3 has 12 residues. In germline, CDR1 is SQVTM, CDR2 ANQGSEA. The DNA for the CDR3 is TGCAGCGTTGGGGAGGGAGGTGAAAAACTGTTTTTT. It specifies CSVGEGGEKLFF.

The rearrangement uses TRBV27 and TRBJ1-2; 7 bases align to TRBD1. CDR3 length: 15 residues. V trimming: 1 base; J trimming: 7 bases; junction bases outside the gene matches: 9. Germline CDR1 reads MNHEY; CDR2 reads SMNVEV (reference sequence). For the CDR3, the DNA is TGTGCCAGCAGTTTATGGCCGACAGGGTCGGCTGGCTACACCTTC. Amino acid sequence: CASSLWPTGSAGYTF.

The J gene is TRBJ1-1, the V gene TRBV7-9; TRBD1 is a possible D gene (6 bases). This CDR3 is 13 amino acids long. Per germline, CDR1 SEHNR and CDR2 FQNEAQ (reference sequence). V lost 5 bases to trimming and J lost 6 bases, with 13 bases between them. The CDR3 is CASSQTGIPEAFF. The CDR3 nucleotides read TGTGCCAGCAGCCAAACAGGGATCCCTGAAGCTTTCTTT. Full variable domain (missing parts from reference TRBV7-9 and TRBJ1-1): DTGVSQNPRHKITKRGQNVTFRCDPISEHNRLYWYRQTLGQGPEFLTYFQNEAQLEKSRLLSDRFSAERPKGSFSTLEIQRTEQGDSAMYLCASSQTGIPEAFFGQGTRLTVV.

The chain joins TRBV15 to TRBJ2-3, with D hard to call. Germline V CDR1 and CDR2: LNHNV, YYDKDF (reference sequence). CDR3 size: 17 residues. Trimming pared 0 bases from V and 0 bases from J, leaving 13 bases between. The CDR3 sequence is CATSREGAETSTDTQYF. The CDR3 DNA reads as TGTGCCACCAGCAGAGAAGGTGCGGAAACTAGCACAGATACGCAGTATTTT.

V usage is TRBV5-8 and J usage is TRBJ2-3, with 13 bases that match TRBD2. The V gene's germline CDR1 is SGHTS and CDR2 YDEGEE. The junction had 3 bases not matched to a gene; V was cut back by 4 bases and J by 1 base. This CDR3 has 16 residues. Written as DNA, the CDR3 is TGTGCCAGCAGCCCCGGACTAGCGGGAGGCACAGATACGCAGTATTTT. This translates into CASSPGLAGGTDTQYF.

Concerning this clone: Sequence at one end of the junction differs from germline and may be a read error. The chain combines TRBV6-5 with TRBJ2-2, with TRBD2 as a possible D gene (6 bases). The CDR3 is 12 amino acids. Germline CDR1 MNHEY, CDR2 SVGAGI. This CDR3 is CASSYSMGGLFF. The CDR3 nucleotides read TGTGCCAGCAGTTACTCGATGGGGGGGCTGTTTTTT.